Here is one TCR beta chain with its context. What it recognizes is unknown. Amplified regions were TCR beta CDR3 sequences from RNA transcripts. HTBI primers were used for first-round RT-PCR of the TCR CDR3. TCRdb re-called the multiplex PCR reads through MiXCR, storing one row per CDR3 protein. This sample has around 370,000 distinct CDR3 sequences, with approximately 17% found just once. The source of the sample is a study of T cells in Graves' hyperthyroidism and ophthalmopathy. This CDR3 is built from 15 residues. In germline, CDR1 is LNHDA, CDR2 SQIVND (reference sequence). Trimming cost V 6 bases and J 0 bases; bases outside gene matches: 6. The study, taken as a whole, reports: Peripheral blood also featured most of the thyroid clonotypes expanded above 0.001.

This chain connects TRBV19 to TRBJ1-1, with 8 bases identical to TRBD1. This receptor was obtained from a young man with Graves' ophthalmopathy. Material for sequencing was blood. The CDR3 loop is CASSMGDRLNTEAFF. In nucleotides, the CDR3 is TGTGCCAGTAGCATGGGGGACAGGCTGAACACTGAAGCTTTCTTT.